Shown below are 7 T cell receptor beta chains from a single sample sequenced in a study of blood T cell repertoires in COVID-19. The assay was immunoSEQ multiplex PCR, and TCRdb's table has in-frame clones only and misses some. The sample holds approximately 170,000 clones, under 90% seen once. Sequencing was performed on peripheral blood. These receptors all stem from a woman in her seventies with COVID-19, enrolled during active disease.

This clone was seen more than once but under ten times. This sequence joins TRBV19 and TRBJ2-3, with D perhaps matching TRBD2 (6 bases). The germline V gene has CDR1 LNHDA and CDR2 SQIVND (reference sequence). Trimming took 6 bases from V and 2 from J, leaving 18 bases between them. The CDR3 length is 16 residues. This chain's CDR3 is CASRGRRAGDTDTQYF. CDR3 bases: TGTGCCAGTAGGGGGAGGAGGGCTGGAGACACAGATACGCAGTATTTT.

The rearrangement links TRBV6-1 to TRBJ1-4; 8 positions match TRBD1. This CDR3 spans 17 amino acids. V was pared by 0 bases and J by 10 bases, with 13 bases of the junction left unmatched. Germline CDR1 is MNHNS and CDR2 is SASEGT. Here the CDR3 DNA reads TGTGCCAGCAGTGAAGCTGACAGGGGAGCCTACAGAGGAAAACTGTTTTTT. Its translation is CASSEADRGAYRGKLFF.

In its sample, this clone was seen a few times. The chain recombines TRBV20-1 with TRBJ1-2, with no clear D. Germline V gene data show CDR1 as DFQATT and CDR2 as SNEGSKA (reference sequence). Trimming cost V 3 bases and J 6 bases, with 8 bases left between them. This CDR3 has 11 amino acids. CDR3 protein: CSASAGNGYTF. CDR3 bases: TGCAGTGCTAGTGCCGGGAATGGCTACACCTTC.

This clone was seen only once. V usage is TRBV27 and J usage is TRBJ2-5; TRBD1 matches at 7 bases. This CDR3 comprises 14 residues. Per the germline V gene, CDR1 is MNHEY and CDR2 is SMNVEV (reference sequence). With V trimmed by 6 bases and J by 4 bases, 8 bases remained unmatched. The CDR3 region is CASSRGQAGETQYF. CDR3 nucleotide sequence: TGTGCCAGCAGCCGAGGACAGGCTGGAGAGACCCAGTACTTC.

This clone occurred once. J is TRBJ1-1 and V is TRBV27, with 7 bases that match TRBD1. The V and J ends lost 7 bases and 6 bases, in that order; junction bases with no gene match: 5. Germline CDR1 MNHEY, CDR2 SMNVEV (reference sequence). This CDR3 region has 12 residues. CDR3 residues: CASMRRGAEAFF. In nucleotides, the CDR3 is TGTGCCAGCATGCGCAGGGGGGCTGAAGCTTTCTTT.

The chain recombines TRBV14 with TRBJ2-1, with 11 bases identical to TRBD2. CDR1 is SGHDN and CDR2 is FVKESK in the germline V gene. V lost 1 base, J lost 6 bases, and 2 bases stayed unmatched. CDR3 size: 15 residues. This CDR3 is CASSQVAGGFNEQFF. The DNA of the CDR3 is TGTGCCAGCAGCCAAGTAGCGGGAGGGTTCAATGAGCAGTTCTTC.

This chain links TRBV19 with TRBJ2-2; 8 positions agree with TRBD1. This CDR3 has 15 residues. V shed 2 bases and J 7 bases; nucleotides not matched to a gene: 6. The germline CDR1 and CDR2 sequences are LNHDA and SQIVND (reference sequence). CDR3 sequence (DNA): TGTGCCAGTAGTATAAGGCAGGGGGCAGGCGGGGAGCTGTTTTTT. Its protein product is CASSIRQGAGGELFF.